The entry that follows covers one T cell receptor beta chain sequence. TCRdb keeps only in-frame clones here, not all; method: immunoSEQ multiplex PCR. The sample carries about 43,000 clones, over 80% recorded once. The data stem from a study of T cell changes during pregnancy in multiple sclerosis. The CDR3 is made up of 16 amino acids. Germline V gene sequence: CDR1 SGHDT, CDR2 YYEEEE. V was trimmed by 4 bases and J by 6 bases, leaving 23 bases between them. This receptor was obtained from a female donor in good health, enrolled as a control in a pregnancy study. V and J are TRBV5-6 and TRBJ2-7; weak D call: TRBD1 (6 bases). The sample was peripheral blood, taken in the first trimester of pregnancy. Here the CDR3 DNA reads TGTGCCAGCAGCCCAGGAAGGGGGTCCACTCTTCGCGAGCAGTACTTC. Translated: CASSPGRGSTLREQYF.